The source of this T cell receptor beta chain is a study of blood T cell repertoires in COVID-19. Study-level information: Samples of COVID-19 (acute and convalescent) were obtained from the United States, Italy and Spain. The cDNA or gDNA used as material had been derived from T cells, B-cell-depleted T cells, or PBMCs.

How the authors handled the data: Reference gene primer amplification gave estimated nucleated cell counts. The method was immunoSEQ multiplex PCR; TCRdb's version includes in-frame clones alone and lacks a portion of them. V and J calls plus clone size are reproduced from that table; the DNA served to infer D and trimming. This table has approximately 82,000 clones, around 80% appearing once. J was trimmed by 6 bases and V by 3 bases; bases with no gene match: 14. CDR3 length: 16 residues. Germline assignment: CDR1 SGDLS and CDR2 YYNGEE. This clone was detected a few times. The chain links TRBV9 to TRBJ1-2; 7 bases are a match to TRBD1. The sequence came from a woman in her 70s with acute or convalescent COVID-19. Sequences were obtained from peripheral blood. In nucleotides, the CDR3 is TGTGCCAGCAGCGGGTCGATACAGGGGTCCGCCCATGGCTACACCTTC. This gives the protein CASSGSIQGSAHGYTF.